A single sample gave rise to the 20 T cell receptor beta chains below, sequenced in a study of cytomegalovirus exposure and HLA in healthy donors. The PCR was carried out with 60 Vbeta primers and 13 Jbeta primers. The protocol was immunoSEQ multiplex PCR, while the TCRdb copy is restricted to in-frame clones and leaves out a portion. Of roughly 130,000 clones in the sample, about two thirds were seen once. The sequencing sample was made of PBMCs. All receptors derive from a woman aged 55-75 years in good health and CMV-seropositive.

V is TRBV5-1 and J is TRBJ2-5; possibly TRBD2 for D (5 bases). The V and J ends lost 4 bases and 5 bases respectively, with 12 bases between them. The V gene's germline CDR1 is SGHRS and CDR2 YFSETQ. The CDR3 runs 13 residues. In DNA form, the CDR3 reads TGCGCCAGCAGCGCAGAGGGTCGGGAGACCCAGTACTTC. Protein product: CASSAEGRETQYF.

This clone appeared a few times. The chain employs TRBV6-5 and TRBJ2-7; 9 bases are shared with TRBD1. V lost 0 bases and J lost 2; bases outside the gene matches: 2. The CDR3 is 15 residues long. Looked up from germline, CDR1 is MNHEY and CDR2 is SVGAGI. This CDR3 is CASSYSGQGTYEQYF. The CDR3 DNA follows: TGTGCCAGCAGTTACTCTGGACAGGGGACCTACGAGCAGTACTTC.

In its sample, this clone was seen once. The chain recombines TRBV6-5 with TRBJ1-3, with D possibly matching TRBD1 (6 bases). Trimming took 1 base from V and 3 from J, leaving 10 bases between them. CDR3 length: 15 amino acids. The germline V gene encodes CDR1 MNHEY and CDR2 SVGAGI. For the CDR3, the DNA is TGTGCCAGCAGTTACTTTACAGGGTTTGGAAACACCATATATTTT. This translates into CASSYFTGFGNTIYF.

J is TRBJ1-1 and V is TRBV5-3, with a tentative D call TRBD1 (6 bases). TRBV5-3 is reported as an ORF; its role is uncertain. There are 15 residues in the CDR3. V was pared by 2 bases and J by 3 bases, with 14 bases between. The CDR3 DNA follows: TGTGCCAGAAGCTTTCCCCCGGGGGGCCACACTGAAGCTTTCTTT. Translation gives CARSFPPGGHTEAFF.

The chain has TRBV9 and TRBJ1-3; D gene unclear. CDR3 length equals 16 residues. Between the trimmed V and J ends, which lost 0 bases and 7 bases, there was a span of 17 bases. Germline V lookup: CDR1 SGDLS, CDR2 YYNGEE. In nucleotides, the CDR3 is TGTGCCAGCAGCGTAGGCCCTCACGGCCGGGGTAACACCATATATTTT. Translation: CASSVGPHGRGNTIYF.

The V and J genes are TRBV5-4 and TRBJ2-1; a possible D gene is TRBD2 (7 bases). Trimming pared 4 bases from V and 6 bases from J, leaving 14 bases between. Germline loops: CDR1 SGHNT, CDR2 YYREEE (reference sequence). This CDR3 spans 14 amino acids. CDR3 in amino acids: CASSHGGLFNEQFF. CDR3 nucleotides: TGTGCCAGCAGCCACGGGGGGCTCTTCAATGAGCAGTTCTTC.

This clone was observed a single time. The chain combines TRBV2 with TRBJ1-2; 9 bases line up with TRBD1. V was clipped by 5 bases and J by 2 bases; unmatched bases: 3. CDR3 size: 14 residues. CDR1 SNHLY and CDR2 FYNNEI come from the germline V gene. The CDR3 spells CASSPGQGNYGYTF. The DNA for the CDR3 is TGTGCCAGCAGTCCGGGACAGGGAAACTATGGCTACACCTTC.

The CDR3, as DNA: TGCGCCAGCAGCCCGGGTAGCGGGGAATACAATGAGCAGTTCTTC. Amino acid sequence: CASSPGSGEYNEQFF. V and J are TRBV4-1 and TRBJ2-1; 8 nucleotides align to TRBD2. Germline V gene sequence: CDR1 MGHRA, CDR2 YSYEKL. V lost 4 bases, J lost 4 bases, and 6 bases stayed unmatched. This CDR3 comprises 15 residues.

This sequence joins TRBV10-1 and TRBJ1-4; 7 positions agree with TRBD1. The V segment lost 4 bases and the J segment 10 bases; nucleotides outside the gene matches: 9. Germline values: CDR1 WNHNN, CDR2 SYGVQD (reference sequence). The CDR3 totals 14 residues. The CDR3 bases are TGCGCCAGCAGTGCTGGGACCCCAGGGGGAAAACTGTTTTTT. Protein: CASSAGTPGGKLFF.

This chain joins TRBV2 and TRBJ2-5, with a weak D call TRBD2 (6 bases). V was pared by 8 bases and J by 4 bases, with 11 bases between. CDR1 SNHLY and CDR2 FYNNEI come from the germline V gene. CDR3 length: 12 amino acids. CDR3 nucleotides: TGTGCCAGCCGGGAGTTCAGAGAGACCCAGTACTTC. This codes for CASREFRETQYF.

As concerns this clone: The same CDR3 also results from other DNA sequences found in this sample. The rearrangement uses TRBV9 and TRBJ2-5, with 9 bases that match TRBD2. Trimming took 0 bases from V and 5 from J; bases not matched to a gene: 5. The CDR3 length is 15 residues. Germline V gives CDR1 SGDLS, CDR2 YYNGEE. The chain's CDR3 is CASSVGGGAGETQYF. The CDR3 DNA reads TGTGCCAGCAGCGTAGGCGGGGGGGCTGGGGAGACCCAGTACTTC. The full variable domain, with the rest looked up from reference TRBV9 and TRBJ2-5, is DSGVTQTPKHLITATGQRVTLRCSPRSGDLSVYWYQQSLDQGLQFLIQYYNGEERAKGNILERFSAQQFPDLHSELNLSSLELGDSALYFCASSVGGGAGETQYFGPGTRLLVL.

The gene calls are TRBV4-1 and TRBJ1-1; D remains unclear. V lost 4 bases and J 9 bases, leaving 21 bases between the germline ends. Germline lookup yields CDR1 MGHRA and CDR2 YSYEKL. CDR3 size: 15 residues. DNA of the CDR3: TGCGCCAGCAGCCCCCCTACGGGCGGGGATAATCAAGCTTTCTTT. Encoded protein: CASSPPTGGDNQAFF.

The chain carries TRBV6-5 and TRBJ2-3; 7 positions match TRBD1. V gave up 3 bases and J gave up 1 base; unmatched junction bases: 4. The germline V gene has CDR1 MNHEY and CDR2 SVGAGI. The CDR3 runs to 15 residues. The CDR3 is CASSYRDSGTDTQYF. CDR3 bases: TGTGCCAGCAGTTATAGGGACAGTGGCACAGATACGCAGTATTTT.

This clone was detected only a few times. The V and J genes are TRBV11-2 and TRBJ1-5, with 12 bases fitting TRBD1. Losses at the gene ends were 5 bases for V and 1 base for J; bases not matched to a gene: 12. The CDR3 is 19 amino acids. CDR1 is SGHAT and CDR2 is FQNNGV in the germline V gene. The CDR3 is CASSVYRDRGPTSNQPQHF. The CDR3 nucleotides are TGTGCCAGCAGCGTGTATCGGGACAGGGGGCCGACAAGCAATCAGCCCCAGCATTTT.

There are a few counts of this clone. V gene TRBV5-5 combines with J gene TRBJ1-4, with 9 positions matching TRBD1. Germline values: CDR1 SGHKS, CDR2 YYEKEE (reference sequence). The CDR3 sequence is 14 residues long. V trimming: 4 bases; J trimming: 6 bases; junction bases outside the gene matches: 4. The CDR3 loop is CASSPGQGDEKLFF. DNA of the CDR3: TGTGCCAGCAGCCCGGGACAGGGAGATGAAAAACTGTTTTTT.

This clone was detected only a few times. CDR3 region: CASSQVGTGGTGELFF. The DNA of the CDR3 is TGCGCCAGCAGCCAAGTAGGGACAGGGGGCACCGGGGAGCTGTTTTTT. The chain uses TRBV4-1 and TRBJ2-2; TRBD1 matches 11 bases. CDR3 size: 16 residues. The J segment lost 4 bases and the V segment lost 1 base, leaving 2 bases of the junction unmatched. The germline CDR1 and CDR2 sequences are MGHRA and YSYEKL.

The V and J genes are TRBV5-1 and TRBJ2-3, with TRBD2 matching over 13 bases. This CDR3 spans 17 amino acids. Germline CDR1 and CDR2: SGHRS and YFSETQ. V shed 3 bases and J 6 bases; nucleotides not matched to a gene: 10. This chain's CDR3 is CASSSSLAGGRVDTQYF. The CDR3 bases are TGCGCCAGCAGCTCCTCACTAGCGGGGGGGCGAGTGGATACGCAGTATTTT.

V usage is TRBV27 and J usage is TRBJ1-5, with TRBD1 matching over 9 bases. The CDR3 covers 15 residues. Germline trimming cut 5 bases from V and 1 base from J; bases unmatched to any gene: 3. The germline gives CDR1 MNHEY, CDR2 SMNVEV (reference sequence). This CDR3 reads CASSQDRGSNQPQHF. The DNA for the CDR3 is TGTGCCAGCAGTCAAGACAGGGGGAGCAATCAGCCCCAGCATTTT.

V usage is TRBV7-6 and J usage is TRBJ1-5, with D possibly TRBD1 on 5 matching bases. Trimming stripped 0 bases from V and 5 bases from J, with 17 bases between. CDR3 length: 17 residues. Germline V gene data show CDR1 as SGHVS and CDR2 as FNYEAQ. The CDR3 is CASSLAPRGPGDQPQHF. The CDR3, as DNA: TGTGCCAGCAGCTTAGCGCCGAGGGGCCCGGGGGATCAGCCCCAGCATTTT. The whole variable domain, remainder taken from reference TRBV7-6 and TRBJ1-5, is GAGVSQSPRYKVTKRGQDVALRCDPISGHVSLYWYRQALGQGPEFLTYFNYEAQQDKSGLPNDRFSAERPEGSISTLTIQRTEQRDSAMYRCASSLAPRGPGDQPQHFGDGTRLSIL.

This chain's CDR3 is CASSIDYEQYF. The CDR3 nucleotides are TGCGCCAGCAGCATAGATTACGAGCAGTACTTC. The J gene is TRBJ2-5, the V gene TRBV5-1, with D uncertain. The J call may be in error: the DNA end matches TRBJ2-7 better. Looked up from germline, CDR1 is SGHRS and CDR2 is YFSETQ. The CDR3 sequence is 11 residues long.